Below are 20 T cell receptor beta chains sequenced from a single sample in a study of shared clonotypes between healthy human individuals. Assay: immunoSEQ multiplex PCR; the TCRdb copy retains only in-frame clones and omits some. The table lists about 820,000 clones, 80% to 95% of them singletons. Naive CD8 cells, CD45RO-negative and positively selected for CCR7, excluded terminally differentiated effector memory CD45RA+ cells. Sample: naive CD8+ T cells sorted from blood. The receptors come from a man aged 25 to 40 in good health.

V is TRBV27 and J is TRBJ2-2; unclear D gene. This CDR3 region has 16 residues. V was cut by 5 bases and J by 2 bases, with 15 bases left in between. Germline-derived CDR1 and CDR2 are MNHEY and SMNVEV (reference sequence). CDR3 loop: CASSLQGRVNTGELFF. Written as DNA, the CDR3 is TGTGCCAGCAGTCTACAAGGACGGGTAAACACCGGGGAGCTGTTTTTT.

The rearrangement joins TRBV29-1 to TRBJ2-3; 11 bases are a match to TRBD2. There are 17 residues in the CDR3. The V segment lost 5 bases and the J segment 3 bases; nucleotides outside the gene matches: 13. Germline V lookup: CDR1 SQVTM, CDR2 ANQGSEA. As DNA, the CDR3 is TGCAGCGTTACCCCGTCCGGGACTAGCGGCAGGACAGATACGCAGTATTTT. Protein product: CSVTPSGTSGRTDTQYF.

This clone has only one observation. J is TRBJ2-3 and V is TRBV6-1; D possibly corresponds to TRBD2 (5 bases). Trimming removed 1 base from V and 2 bases from J, with 10 bases in between. The CDR3 consists of 15 residues. Germline V gene sequence: CDR1 MNHNS, CDR2 SASEGT. The DNA for the CDR3 is TGTGCCAGCAGTGAAGAAGAGGAGGACACAGATACGCAGTATTTT. It yields the protein CASSEEEEDTDTQYF.

This sequence joins TRBV28 and TRBJ2-7; the match to TRBD2 covers 13 bases. J gave up 0 bases and V 3 bases, and 5 bases lay outside the gene matches. CDR1 is MDHEN and CDR2 is SYDVKM in the germline V gene. The CDR3 totals 17 residues. The CDR3 loop is CASSFPLAGGSSYEQYF. The CDR3 coding sequence is TGTGCCAGCAGTTTCCCACTAGCGGGAGGGAGCTCCTACGAGCAGTACTTC.

The chain links TRBV28 to TRBJ1-2; D gene ambiguous. The CDR3 covers 12 residues. Trimming cost V 3 bases and J 10 bases, with 12 bases left between them. Germline CDR1 reads MDHEN; CDR2 reads SYDVKM. CDR3 in amino acids: CASSLKESDYTF. CDR3 bases: TGTGCCAGCAGTTTGAAGGAATCCGACTACACCTTC.

This rearrangement joins TRBV7-9 to TRBJ2-3, with D hard to call. Germline-derived CDR1 and CDR2 are SEHNR and FQNEAQ (reference sequence). The length of the CDR3 is 15 residues. The germline V and J ends were trimmed by 4 bases and 0 bases, with 11 bases remaining between them. This chain's CDR3 is CASSSWTDSTDTQYF. The CDR3 DNA reads as TGTGCCAGCAGCTCCTGGACGGACAGCACAGATACGCAGTATTTT.

J is TRBJ2-1 and V is TRBV7-7; 8 bases map to TRBD2. The V and J ends lost 2 bases and 5 bases, in that order; junction bases with no gene match: 11. The CDR3 loop spans 17 amino acids. Germline V gives CDR1 SSHAT, CDR2 FNYEAQ (reference sequence). The CDR3: CASSLFLGAGADNEQFF. CDR3 sequence (DNA): TGTGCCAGCAGCTTATTTCTGGGAGCGGGAGCCGACAATGAGCAGTTCTTC. The variable domain in full, completed from reference TRBV7-7 and TRBJ2-1, reads GAGVSQSPRYKVTKRGQDVTLRCDPISSHATLYWYQQALGQGPEFLTYFNYEAQPDKSGLPSDRFSAERPEGSISTLTIQRTEQRDSAMYRCASSLFLGAGADNEQFFGPGTRLTVL.

The chain employs TRBV2 and TRBJ1-2; 7 bases are a match to TRBD1. The CDR3 length is 15 residues. Germline CDR1 SNHLY, CDR2 FYNNEI. J was trimmed by 0 bases and V by 5 bases; bases with no gene match: 6. The CDR3 DNA reads as TGTGCCAGCAGTCCAGGGGGAAGGACTAACTATGGCTACACCTTC. This translates into CASSPGGRTNYGYTF.

V gene TRBV9 combines with J gene TRBJ1-4; TRBD1 aligns across 7 bases. V lost 0 bases, J lost 4 bases, and 9 bases stayed unmatched. Germline lookup yields CDR1 SGDLS and CDR2 YYNGEE. The CDR3 spans 17 residues. The CDR3 DNA reads as TGTGCCAGCAGCGTAGAGGGGGCCCGGGGAAGTAATGAAAAACTGTTTTTT. This gives the protein CASSVEGARGSNEKLFF.

The chain is built from TRBV7-7 and TRBJ2-1; D perhaps matches TRBD2 (6 bases). Germline V gene data show CDR1 as SSHAT and CDR2 as FNYEAQ (reference sequence). V dropped 5 bases and J dropped 0 bases, with 14 bases sitting between them. The CDR3 contains 16 residues. In DNA form, the CDR3 reads TGTGCCAGCAGCCCGGGGATGGGGGGCTCCTACAATGAGCAGTTCTTC. Translating it yields CASSPGMGGSYNEQFF. Full variable domain (remainder filled in from reference TRBV7-7 and TRBJ2-1): GAGVSQSPRYKVTKRGQDVTLRCDPISSHATLYWYQQALGQGPEFLTYFNYEAQPDKSGLPSDRFSAERPEGSISTLTIQRTEQRDSAMYRCASSPGMGGSYNEQFFGPGTRLTVL.

This chain joins TRBV4-3 and TRBJ1-2, with D unclear. The ends were cut back, 3 bases at V and 2 bases at J, with 16 bases in the middle. In germline, CDR1 is LGHNA, CDR2 YSLEER. The CDR3 runs 16 residues. The CDR3 DNA reads TGCGCCAGCAGCCAGACTACTCGGGTAGTAAACTATGGCTACACCTTC. Translation: CASSQTTRVVNYGYTF.

This clone was observed at least ten times. This chain connects TRBV4-2 to TRBJ2-4; 12 nucleotides agree with TRBD2. Trimming cost V 0 bases and J 7 bases; bases outside gene matches: 4. Looked up from germline, CDR1 is LGHNA and CDR2 is YNFKEQ. There are 16 residues in the CDR3. This chain's CDR3 is CASSQDETSGSNIQYF. The DNA of the CDR3 is TGTGCCAGCAGCCAAGATGAGACTAGCGGGAGTAACATTCAGTACTTC.

V gene TRBV7-9 combines with J gene TRBJ2-1; 7 bases are shared with TRBD2. The CDR3 runs to 15 residues. Germline CDR1 reads SEHNR; CDR2 reads FQNEAQ (reference sequence). With V trimmed by 4 bases and J by 2 bases, 5 bases remained unmatched. In DNA form, the CDR3 reads TGTGCCAGCAGCTGGAGCGGGAAGACCTACAATGAGCAGTTCTTC. This codes for CASSWSGKTYNEQFF.

CDR3 bases: TGTGCCAGCAGCCAGTACTCCGGCCGGAACACTGAAGCTTTCTTT. Its protein is CASSQYSGRNTEAFF. The chain couples TRBV7-9 to TRBJ1-1; no firm D call. V was clipped by 5 bases and J by 1 base, with 14 bases between them. The CDR3 spans 15 residues. CDR1 and CDR2 from the germline V gene are SEHNR and FQNEAQ (reference sequence).

The genes are TRBV7-9 and TRBJ2-3; D ambiguous. Looked up from germline, CDR1 is SEHNR and CDR2 is FQNEAQ (reference sequence). This CDR3 has 16 residues. V was pared by 6 bases and J by 5 bases, with 21 bases between. CDR3 loop: CASSSARLGAEDTQYF. The CDR3 coding sequence is TGTGCCAGCAGTTCTGCCCGACTGGGCGCGGAAGATACGCAGTATTTT.

V is TRBV7-9 and J is TRBJ2-5; D might be TRBD2 (5 bases). CDR1 is SEHNR and CDR2 is FQNEAQ in the germline V gene (reference sequence). Trimming shortened V by 5 bases and J by 5 bases, and 18 bases separated the two germline ends. This CDR3 has 15 amino acids. Here the CDR3 DNA reads TGTGCCAGCAGCCCAAACGCGGCGGGCTGGGAGACCCAGTACTTC. Amino acid sequence: CASSPNAAGWETQYF.

This chain joins TRBV28 and TRBJ1-2; D uncertain. The CDR3 totals 15 residues. Trimming took 1 base from V and 0 from J, leaving 9 bases between them. The germline V gene has CDR1 MDHEN and CDR2 SYDVKM. This CDR3 reads CASSLLAASNYGYTF. The DNA for the CDR3 is TGTGCCAGCAGTTTATTGGCGGCGTCTAACTATGGCTACACCTTC.

This chain joins TRBV11-2 and TRBJ2-5, with TRBD1 identical over 7 bases. Trimming at V came to 4 bases and at J to 5 bases, leaving 7 bases not matched to a gene. The germline V gene encodes CDR1 SGHAT and CDR2 FQNNGV. The CDR3 is 14 amino acids. The CDR3 loop reads CASSSATGLETQYF. In nucleotides, the CDR3 is TGTGCCAGCAGCTCAGCGACAGGGCTTGAGACCCAGTACTTC.

The chain couples TRBV27 to TRBJ2-7, with 10 bases lining up with TRBD2. V shed 3 bases, J shed 2 bases, and the junction held 1 base outside the gene matches. This CDR3 has 14 residues. CDR1 MNHEY and CDR2 SMNVEV come from the germline V gene (reference sequence). CDR3 in amino acids: CASSFTSGTYEQYF. For the CDR3, the DNA is TGTGCCAGCAGTTTTACTAGCGGGACCTACGAGCAGTACTTC.

The chain joins TRBV27 to TRBJ2-7; D remains unclear. The germline gives CDR1 MNHEY, CDR2 SMNVEV (reference sequence). V was clipped by 6 bases and J by 4 bases, with 4 bases between them. The CDR3 is made up of 10 amino acids. DNA for the CDR3: TGTGCCAGCAGGAATTACGAGCAGTACTTC. Amino acids: CASRNYEQYF.